A single sample gave rise to the 4 T cell receptor beta chains below, sequenced in a study of monozygotic twins with inflammatory bowel disease. TCRdb reprocessed the 5' RACE reads, keeping one entry per CDR3 protein, no DNA. The table lists about 150,000 distinct CDR3 sequences, with roughly 1.2% in the top ten. Material for sequencing was blood. These receptors were obtained from a human donor with ulcerative colitis or Crohn's disease, or a healthy co-twin of an affected twin (not recorded which).

V is TRBV9 and J is TRBJ1-3; as DNA is missing, the TRBD1 call by TCRdb cannot be tested. Germline CDR1 is SGDLS and CDR2 is YYNGEE. This CDR3 is 13 amino acids long. CDR3 region: CASSVGGANTIYF.

The chain is built from TRBV7-2 and TRBJ2-2. The CDR3 sequence is 15 residues long. Per germline, CDR1 SGHTA and CDR2 FQGNSA. This CDR3 is CASSLVTTNTGELFF.

J is TRBJ2-1 and V is TRBV29-1; TCRdb gives TRBD1 as the D gene, but with no DNA this cannot be confirmed. Germline lookup yields CDR1 SQVTM and CDR2 ANQGSEA. This CDR3 has 14 amino acids. CDR3 sequence reads: CSNDRAGSYNEQFF.

The chain has TRBV28 and TRBJ2-1; checking the TCRdb D call of TRBD2 is not possible without DNA. The germline V gene has CDR1 MDHEN and CDR2 SYDVKM. This CDR3 is built from 17 residues. The CDR3 is CASSPLNGMASYNEQFF.